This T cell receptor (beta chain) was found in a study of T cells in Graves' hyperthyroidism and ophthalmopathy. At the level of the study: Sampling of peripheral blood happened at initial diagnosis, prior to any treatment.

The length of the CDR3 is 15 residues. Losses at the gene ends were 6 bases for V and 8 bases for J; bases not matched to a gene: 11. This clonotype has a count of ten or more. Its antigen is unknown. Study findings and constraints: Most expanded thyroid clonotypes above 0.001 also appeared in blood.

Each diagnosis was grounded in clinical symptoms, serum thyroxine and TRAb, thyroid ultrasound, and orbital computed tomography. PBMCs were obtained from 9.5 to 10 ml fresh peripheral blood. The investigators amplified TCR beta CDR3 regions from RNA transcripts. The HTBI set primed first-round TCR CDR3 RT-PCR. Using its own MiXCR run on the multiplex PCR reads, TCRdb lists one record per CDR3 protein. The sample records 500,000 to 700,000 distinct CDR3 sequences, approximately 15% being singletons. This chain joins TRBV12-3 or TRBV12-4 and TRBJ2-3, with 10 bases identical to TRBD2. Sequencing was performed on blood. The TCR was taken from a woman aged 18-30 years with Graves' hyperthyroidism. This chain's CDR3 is CASSPSGGERSTQYF. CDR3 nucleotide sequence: TGTGCCAGCAGCCCAAGCGGGGGGGAGAGATCTACGCAGTATTTT.